This record looks at one T cell receptor (beta chain) sequence and its context. This entry is derived from a study of blood T cell repertoires in COVID-19. Turning to the study itself: The United States, Italy and Spain provided the acute and convalescent COVID-19 samples.

Method: immunoSEQ multiplex PCR; TCRdb's copy keeps in-frame clones and lacks some. Seen here are about 490,000 clones, 70% to 90% observed once, and the top ten hold 3% to 4%. This CDR3 is built from 18 residues. V lost 4 bases and J lost 1; bases outside the gene matches: 8. Germline V gene data show CDR1 as SGDLS and CDR2 as YYNGEE. The receptor's source is a human donor in a cohort sampled during active COVID-19. The chain combines TRBV9 with TRBJ2-2; TRBD2 matches 12 bases. The sequenced sample was peripheral blood. CDR3 sequence (DNA): TGTGCCAGCAGCACTACTAGACTAGCGGGGGAGAACACCGGGGAGCTGTTTTTT. Translated: CASSTTRLAGENTGELFF.